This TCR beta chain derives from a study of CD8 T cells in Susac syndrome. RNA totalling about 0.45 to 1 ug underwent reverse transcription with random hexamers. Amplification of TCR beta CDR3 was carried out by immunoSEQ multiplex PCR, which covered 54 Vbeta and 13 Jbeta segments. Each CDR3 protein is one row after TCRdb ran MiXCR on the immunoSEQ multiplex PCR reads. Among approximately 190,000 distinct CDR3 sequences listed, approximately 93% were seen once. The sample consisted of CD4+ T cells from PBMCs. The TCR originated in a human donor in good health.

The CDR3 region is CASSQDNRREETQYF. CDR3 nucleotides: TGCGCCAGCAGCCAAGATAATCGGCGGGAAGAGACCCAGTACTTC. This rearrangement joins TRBV4-1 to TRBJ2-5; a weak D match, TRBD2 (5 bases). Deletions cut 0 bases from V and 3 bases from J, with 11 bases between. The CDR3 sequence is 15 residues long. Germline V CDR1 and CDR2: MGHRA, YSYEKL.